The entry below gives a single T cell receptor (beta chain) sequence along with its context. Its antigen has not been determined. No qualities accompany the bases; no much larger clone lies one base away. Library preparation was by 5' RACE. The run used a NextSeq 500. The TCR library protocol attached unique molecular identifiers to individual cDNA molecules to correct for sequencing error and PCR bias. Sequencing covered both TCR alpha and beta chains, and within each sample the abundances of alpha and beta sequences were tightly co-correlated. In the original analysis: V gene, J gene and CDR3 annotation of TCR sequences was performed with Decombinator V4. Expanded TCRs were defined as changing significantly between any two time points under a Poisson model with p below 0.0001. TCR abundances were normalised to the total number of TCRs sequenced per sample and were expressed as counts per million. MAIT TCRs were defined by TRAV1-2 paired with TRAJ12, TRAJ20 or TRAJ33, and iNKT TCRs by TRAV10 paired with TRAJ18. A search of VDJdb, accessed on 1 November 2021, was run for TCRs annotated to CMV, EBV and SARS-CoV-2, with TCRs annotated for multiple antigens excluded. In-frame beta chains were kept once TCRdb had trimmed the public reads at Q25 with fastp and called clones with MiXCR. Duplicate CDR3 protein sequences are folded into a single record with the most common DNA and genes. TCRdb, not the authors, supplied the V and J calls. Present in this sample are 75,000 to 95,000 distinct CDR3 sequences, 16% of which were seen just once. The ten top clones hold about 4.7% of the sample.

The study was a case-control design nested within a healthcare worker cohort in London, UK, with weekly nasopharyngeal swab PCR tests and blood sampling. Healthcare workers were enrolled in the week of the UK lockdown, from 23 to 31 March 2020, and were followed every week for up to about 16 weeks. Based on the germline V gene (reference sequence), the CDR1 and CDR2 sequences are SGHNT and YYREEE. Taken from cysteine to phenylalanine, the CDR3 has 17 residues. The only DNA kept is the CDR3, 51 bases in frame from the first base. The trim is 2 bases for V and 0 bases for J, with a gap of 16 bases between the germline ends. These data belong to a study of early T cells in non-severe SARS-CoV-2 infection (dated by TCRdb to the early 2020s). Regarding the complete study: Because TCR sequencing was done on bulk RNA from unsorted whole blood, the alpha and beta chains could not be paired.

Here is what the overall study found, with its caveats: VDJdb matching was skewed toward anti-spike CD8 responses, so virus-specific expansions were likely underestimated and private and CD4 specificities were missed.

The clonotype was recovered from an adult who was a healthcare worker with PCR-confirmed SARS-CoV-2 infection or an uninfected control (not recorded which). The chain is assembled from TRBV5-4 and TRBJ2-3; a weak D assignment points to TRBD2 (6 bases agree). This specimen consisted of whole blood, obtained at baseline. The DNA reads TGTGCCAGCAGCTTTCCCAGCGGGTTCAGTAGCACAGATACGCAGTATTTT. Translated, this is CASSFPSGFSSTDTQYF.